This TCR beta chain derives from a study of vaccination effects on CD4 cells after COVID-19. Study-wide results and limits: Late post-vaccination samples showed marked contraction of infection- and vaccine-induced clones. Convalescent patients were few in the study, and early post-infection timepoints were absent.

V trimming: 2 bases; J trimming: 0 bases; junction bases outside the gene matches: 0. The CDR3 length is 16 residues. Germline CDR1 SGHTA, CDR2 FQGNSA. Sequenced by immunoSEQ multiplex PCR; TCRdb stores in-frame clones only, minus some. In the table there are under 25,000 clones, 73% of which are singletons. Antigen-specific CD4+ T cells were expanded with viral peptide pools in the ViraFEST assay before sequencing. Investigators separated out CD4+ T cells once around 10 days of culture had passed. People in the vaccine group had not been infected with SARS-CoV-2 before, and their nucleocapsid antibodies were negative. Cultures used under 2.5 million PBMC per well, around 9 IU/ml IL-2 and about 10 ug/ml peptides. Concerning this clone itself: As yet, its antigen is unknown.

The sample consisted of CD4+ T cells from PBMCs cultured with SARS-CoV-2 spike peptides, taken before COVID-19 vaccination. The clonotype was recovered from a human donor who received a COVID-19 vaccine. This chain uses TRBV7-2 with TRBJ2-6; 8 bases map to TRBD1. The CDR3, as DNA: TGTGCCAGCAGCTTACAGGGGGCCTCTGGGGCCAACGTCCTGACTTTC. Translation: CASSLQGASGANVLTF.